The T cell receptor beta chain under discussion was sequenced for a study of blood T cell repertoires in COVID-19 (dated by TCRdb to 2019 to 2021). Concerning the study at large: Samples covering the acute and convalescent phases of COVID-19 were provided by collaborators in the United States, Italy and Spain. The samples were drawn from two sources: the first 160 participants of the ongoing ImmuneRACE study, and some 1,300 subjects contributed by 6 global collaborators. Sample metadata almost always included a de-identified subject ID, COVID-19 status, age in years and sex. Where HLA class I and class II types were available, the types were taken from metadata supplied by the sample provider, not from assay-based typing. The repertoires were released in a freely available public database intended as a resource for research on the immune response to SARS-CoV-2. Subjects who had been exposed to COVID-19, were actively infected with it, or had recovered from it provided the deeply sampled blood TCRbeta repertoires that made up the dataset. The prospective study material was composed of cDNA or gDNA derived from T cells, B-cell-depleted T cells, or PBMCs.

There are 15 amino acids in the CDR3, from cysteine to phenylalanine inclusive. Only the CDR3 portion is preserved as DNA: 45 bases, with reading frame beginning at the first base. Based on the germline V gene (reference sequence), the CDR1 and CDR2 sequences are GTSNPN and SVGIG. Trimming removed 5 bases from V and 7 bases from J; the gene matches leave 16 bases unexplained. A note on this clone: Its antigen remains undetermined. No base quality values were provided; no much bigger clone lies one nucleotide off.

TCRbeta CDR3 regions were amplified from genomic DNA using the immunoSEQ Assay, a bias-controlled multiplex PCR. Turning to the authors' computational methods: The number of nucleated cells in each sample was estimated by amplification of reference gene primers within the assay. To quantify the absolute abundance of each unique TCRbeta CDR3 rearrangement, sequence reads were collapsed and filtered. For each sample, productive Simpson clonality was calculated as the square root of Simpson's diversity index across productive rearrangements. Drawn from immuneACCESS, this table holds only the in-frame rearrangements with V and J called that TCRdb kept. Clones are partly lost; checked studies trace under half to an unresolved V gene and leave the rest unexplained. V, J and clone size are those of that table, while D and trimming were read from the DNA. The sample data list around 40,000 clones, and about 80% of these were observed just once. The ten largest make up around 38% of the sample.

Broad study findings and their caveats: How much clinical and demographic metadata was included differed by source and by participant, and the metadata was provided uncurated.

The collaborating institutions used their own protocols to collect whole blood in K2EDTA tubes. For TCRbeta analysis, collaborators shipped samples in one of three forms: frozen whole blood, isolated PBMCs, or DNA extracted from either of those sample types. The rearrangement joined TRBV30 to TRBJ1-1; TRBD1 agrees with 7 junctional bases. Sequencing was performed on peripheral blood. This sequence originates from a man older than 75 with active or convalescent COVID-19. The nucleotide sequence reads TGTGCCTGGGCATCTGGGACAGATCATTGGGGTGAAGCTTTCTTT. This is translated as CAWASGTDHWGEAFF.